A single sample is the source of the 26 T cell receptor beta chains below, sequenced in a study of PD-L1 blockade in urothelial cancer. As to time point: peripheral blood 6 weeks after treatment start. The method was immunoSEQ multiplex PCR; TCRdb's version includes in-frame clones alone and lacks a portion of them. This table holds 83,000 or so clones, approximately 87% found once. The sample in question was PBMCs, obtained around atezolizumab (anti-PD-L1) treatment. The receptors originated from a man aged 70 or older with urothelial cancer.

The chain carries TRBV5-1 and TRBJ2-5, with 14 bases aligning to TRBD2. The CDR3 is 18 amino acids. From germline, CDR1 is SGHRS and CDR2 YFSETQ. Germline trimming cut 4 bases from V and 5 bases from J; bases unmatched to any gene: 13. CDR3 bases: TGCGCCAGCAGCCCTGGACTAGCGGGGGGTCCCACCCGGGAGACCCAGTACTTC. Its protein product is CASSPGLAGGPTRETQYF.

The sample holds a few counts of this clone. V gene TRBV10-2 combines with J gene TRBJ1-2, with D possibly matching TRBD1 (6 bases). The CDR3 totals 11 residues. Germline V gene sequence: CDR1 WSHSY, CDR2 SAAADI. The V and J ends lost 8 bases and 2 bases respectively, with 6 bases between them. CDR3 coding DNA: TGCGCCAGCCAGGGGAACTATGGCTACACCTTC. Amino acid sequence: CASQGNYGYTF.

V is TRBV5-1 and J is TRBJ1-1; D ambiguous. The CDR3 totals 15 residues. Germline loops: CDR1 SGHRS, CDR2 YFSETQ. The ends were cut back, 4 bases at V and 0 bases at J, with 13 bases in the middle. Written as DNA, the CDR3 is TGCGCCAGCAGCGCGGGAACACCTATGAACACTGAAGCTTTCTTT. Its translation is CASSAGTPMNTEAFF.

The V call is TRBV10-1, the J call TRBJ1-1; D might be TRBD1 (5 bases). The CDR3 sequence is 14 residues long. Germline CDR1 and CDR2: WNHNN and SYGVQD (reference sequence). V was trimmed by 5 bases and J by 0 bases, leaving 10 bases between them. CDR3 DNA: TGCGCCAGCAGTCCAGGGCTAATGAACACTGAAGCTTTCTTT. This translates into CASSPGLMNTEAFF.

V and J are TRBV7-2 and TRBJ2-5; 11 bases match TRBD2. V shed 5 bases and J 4 bases; nucleotides not matched to a gene: 12. The germline gives CDR1 SGHTA, CDR2 FQGNSA. This CDR3 is 17 amino acids long. The CDR3 bases are TGTGCCAGCAGCCCCCCGGGGCTAGCGGGAGGCGGAGAGACCCAGTACTTC. The encoded protein is CASSPPGLAGGGETQYF.

The chain carries TRBV18 and TRBJ1-3; D not certain. V dropped 2 bases and J dropped 0 bases, with 5 bases sitting between them. The CDR3 runs 14 residues. The germline gives CDR1 KGHSH, CDR2 LQKENI. The CDR3, as DNA: TGTGCCAGCTCACCAGGGCCCTCTGGAAACACCATATATTTT. This gives the protein CASSPGPSGNTIYF.

This chain joins TRBV5-1 and TRBJ2-2, with 7 positions matching TRBD2. CDR3 length: 14 residues. Trimming at V came to 4 bases and at J to 3 bases, leaving 3 bases not matched to a gene. Per the germline V gene, CDR1 is SGHRS and CDR2 is YFSETQ. CDR3 nucleotides: TGCGCCAGCAGCAGCGGGACTTACACCGGGGAGCTGTTTTTT. Translated: CASSSGTYTGELFF.

V gene TRBV11-3 combines with J gene TRBJ2-1; 11 bases are shared with TRBD2. V lost 5 bases, J lost 8 bases, and 5 bases stayed unmatched. The CDR3 sequence is 14 residues long. The germline CDR1 and CDR2 sequences are SGHNT and YENEEA. The CDR3 is CASSISGGGYEQFF. In nucleotides, the CDR3 is TGTGCCAGCAGCATTAGCGGGGGGGGATATGAGCAGTTCTTC. Full variable domain (remainder filled in from reference TRBV11-3 and TRBJ2-1): EAGVVQSPRYKIIEKKQPVAFWCNPISGHNTLYWYLQNLGQGPELLIRYENEEAVDDSQLPKDRFSAERLKGVDSTLKIQPAELGDSAVYLCASSISGGGYEQFFGPGTRLTVL.

The V gene is TRBV19, the J gene TRBJ2-6, with 9 bases fitting TRBD2. CDR3 size: 19 residues. The J segment lost 0 bases and the V segment lost 2 bases, leaving 8 bases of the junction unmatched. The V gene's germline CDR1 is LNHDA and CDR2 SQIVND (reference sequence). The CDR3 sequence is CASSIPSGERASGANVLTF. CDR3 DNA sequence: TGTGCCAGTAGTATACCTAGCGGGGAGCGGGCCTCTGGGGCCAACGTCCTGACTTTC.

V usage is TRBV2 and J usage is TRBJ2-3; 7 nucleotides agree with TRBD1. Germline values: CDR1 SNHLY, CDR2 FYNNEI. V dropped 6 bases and J dropped 5; count of bases not matched to a gene: 5. The CDR3 consists of 13 residues. The CDR3 sequence: CASSKQGVDTQYF. CDR3 DNA sequence: TGTGCCAGCAGCAAGCAGGGGGTAGATACGCAGTATTTT. The full variable domain, its missing parts supplied by reference TRBV2 and TRBJ2-3, is EPEVTQTPSHQVTQMGQEVILRCVPISNHLYFYWYRQILGQKVEFLVSFYNNEISEKSEIFDDQFSVERPDGSNFTLKIRSTKLEDSAMYFCASSKQGVDTQYFGPGTRLTVL.

This rearrangement joins TRBV5-1 to TRBJ1-5; 7 bases line up with TRBD1. CDR3 size: 15 residues. CDR1 is SGHRS and CDR2 is YFSETQ in the germline V gene. V shed 0 bases and J 5 bases; nucleotides not matched to a gene: 5. CDR3 region: CASSLGPGGDQPQHF. The CDR3 coding sequence is TGCGCCAGCAGCTTGGGGCCAGGGGGTGATCAGCCCCAGCATTTT.

The chain recombines TRBV18 with TRBJ1-2, with 8 positions matching TRBD1. The junction had 6 bases not matched to a gene; V was cut back by 5 bases and J by 1 base. The CDR3 sequence is 15 residues long. The germline V gene has CDR1 KGHSH and CDR2 LQKENI. In DNA form, the CDR3 reads TGTGCCAGCTCAGCGTCGGGACAGGTTAACTATGGCTACACCTTC. Protein sequence: CASSASGQVNYGYTF.

The gene calls are TRBV7-9 and TRBJ1-1; 7 positions match TRBD1. Germline CDR1 and CDR2: SEHNR and FQNEAQ (reference sequence). CDR3 length: 15 amino acids. V lost 7 bases and J lost 1; bases outside the gene matches: 9. The CDR3: CASTSIDRANTEAFF. The CDR3 bases are TGTGCCAGCACCTCAATTGACAGGGCGAACACTGAAGCTTTCTTT. The full variable domain, its missing parts supplied by reference TRBV7-9 and TRBJ1-1, is DTGVSQNPRHKITKRGQNVTFRCDPISEHNRLYWYRQTLGQGPEFLTYFQNEAQLEKSRLLSDRFSAERPKGSFSTLEIQRTEQGDSAMYLCASTSIDRANTEAFFGQGTRLTVV.

The genes are TRBV5-1 and TRBJ2-2; TRBD2 aligns across 8 bases. Germline CDR1 reads SGHRS; CDR2 reads YFSETQ. V dropped 6 bases and J dropped 1; count of bases not matched to a gene: 8. The CDR3 spans 16 residues. The CDR3 DNA is TGCGCCAGCACCCGAAGCGGGGGTTTGAACACCGGGGAGCTGTTTTTT. Translated: CASTRSGGLNTGELFF.

J is TRBJ2-1 and V is TRBV7-2, with a weak D call TRBD2 (5 bases). Per the germline V gene, CDR1 is SGHTA and CDR2 is FQGNSA. This CDR3 has 16 residues. The ends were cut back, 1 base at V and 0 bases at J, with 10 bases in the middle. CDR3 DNA sequence: TGTGCCAGCAGCTTAGGGCCACTAGACTCCTACAATGAGCAGTTCTTC. It is translated as CASSLGPLDSYNEQFF.

This clone appeared once. The chain combines TRBV4-3 with TRBJ1-3; D is uncertain. CDR3 length equals 16 residues. V was trimmed by 1 base and J by 2 bases, leaving 12 bases between them. Germline V gene lookup returns CDR1 LGHNA and CDR2 YSLEER. The CDR3 spells CASSQAVLETGNTIYF. The CDR3 DNA sequence: TGCGCCAGCAGCCAAGCTGTACTCGAGACTGGAAACACCATATATTTT.

This clone showed up just once. The chain has TRBV5-4 and TRBJ2-7; tentatively, D is TRBD2 (6 bases). Trimming took 1 base from V and 3 from J, leaving 14 bases between them. The CDR3 loop spans 15 amino acids. In germline, CDR1 is SGHNT, CDR2 YYREEE (reference sequence). CDR3 bases: TGTGCCAGCAGCTTGAGGGACTGGGATCACTACGAGCAGTACTTC. It translates to CASSLRDWDHYEQYF.

This rearrangement joins TRBV16 to TRBJ1-1; tentatively, D is TRBD1 (6 bases). Germline assignment: CDR1 KGHSY and CDR2 FQNENV. The ends were cut back, 2 bases at V and 10 bases at J, with 14 bases in the middle. The CDR3 is 13 residues long. The CDR3 spells CASSQQGRGVAFF. The CDR3 DNA reads as TGTGCCAGCAGCCAACAGGGGAGGGGAGTAGCTTTCTTT.

The V and J genes are TRBV5-4 and TRBJ2-1; no clear D gene. The V gene lost 1 base and the J gene lost 8 bases, with 10 bases spanning the gap. CDR3 size: 13 residues. The germline V gene has CDR1 SGHNT and CDR2 YYREEE (reference sequence). CDR3 nucleotide sequence: TGTGCCAGCAGCTTGAAACCAAGCGATGAGCAGTTCTTC. It is translated as CASSLKPSDEQFF.

The V and J genes are TRBV7-9 and TRBJ2-7; 10 bases fit TRBD1. Germline V gives CDR1 SEHNR, CDR2 FQNEAQ (reference sequence). The CDR3 runs to 15 residues. With 5 bases clipped from V and 1 base from J, the junction kept 5 bases outside the gene matches. The DNA for the CDR3 is TGTGCCAGCAGCACTCTGGGACAGGGGTCCTACGAGCAGTACTTC. It codes for CASSTLGQGSYEQYF. The full variable domain, completed using reference TRBV7-9 and TRBJ2-7, is DTGVSQNPRHKITKRGQNVTFRCDPISEHNRLYWYRQTLGQGPEFLTYFQNEAQLEKSRLLSDRFSAERPKGSFSTLEIQRTEQGDSAMYLCASSTLGQGSYEQYFGPGTRLTVT.

The CDR3 protein is CASSQALVYRANLVGELFF. As DNA, the CDR3 is TGCGCCAGCAGCCAGGCCCTTGTATACAGGGCGAATTTGGTCGGGGAGCTGTTTTTT. The rearrangement links TRBV4-1 to TRBJ2-2; weak D call: TRBD1 (6 bases). Germline CDR1 and CDR2: MGHRA and YSYEKL. This CDR3 comprises 19 residues. The V and J ends lost 3 bases and 7 bases respectively, with 27 bases between them.

The V gene is TRBV5-4, the J gene TRBJ2-3; tentatively, D is TRBD1 (5 bases). V lost 0 bases and J lost 4, with 12 bases in between. This CDR3 contains 15 residues. Germline assignment: CDR1 SGHNT and CDR2 YYREEE (reference sequence). The DNA for the CDR3 is TGTGCCAGCAGCTTGGGGCAGGGTGGGTCAGATACGCAGTATTTT. Amino acids: CASSLGQGGSDTQYF. The complete variable domain, with remaining parts taken from reference TRBV5-4 and TRBJ2-3, reads ETGVTQSPTHLIKTRGQQVTLRCSSQSGHNTVSWYQQALGQGPQFIFQYYREEENGRGNFPPRFSGLQFPNYSSELNVNALELDDSALYLCASSLGQGGSDTQYFGPGTRLTVL.

This clone showed up just once. The rearrangement joins TRBV13 to TRBJ1-4; D remains unclear. This CDR3 is built from 13 residues. Trimming left V 3 bases short and J 4 bases short, with 6 bases between. Per germline, CDR1 PRHDT and CDR2 FYEKMQ (reference sequence). The CDR3 protein is CASSLARNEKLFF. The DNA for the CDR3 is TGTGCCAGCAGCTTGGCCCGTAATGAAAAACTGTTTTTT.

This chain connects TRBV11-3 to TRBJ1-4; D possibly corresponds to TRBD1 (5 bases). V lost 6 bases to trimming and J lost 8 bases, with 19 bases between them. Germline V gene data show CDR1 as SGHNT and CDR2 as YENEEA. The CDR3 is 15 residues long. This CDR3 is CASRPIIRGREKLFF. In DNA, the CDR3 is TGTGCCAGCAGGCCCATTATTAGGGGCCGGGAAAAACTGTTTTTT.

The genes are TRBV7-9 and TRBJ1-2; D remains unclear. The V end lost 5 bases, the J end lost 5 bases, and 12 bases lay between the germline ends. CDR3 size: 13 residues. Germline CDR1 and CDR2: SEHNR and FQNEAQ (reference sequence). The CDR3 is CASSNGLGYGYTF. CDR3 DNA: TGTGCCAGCAGCAACGGACTGGGATATGGCTACACCTTC. The whole variable domain, remainder taken from reference TRBV7-9 and TRBJ1-2, is DTGVSQNPRHKITKRGQNVTFRCDPISEHNRLYWYRQTLGQGPEFLTYFQNEAQLEKSRLLSDRFSAERPKGSFSTLEIQRTEQGDSAMYLCASSNGLGYGYTFGSGTRLTVV.

The gene calls are TRBV7-2 and TRBJ1-2; weak D call: TRBD1 (6 bases). The CDR3 runs 15 residues. V lost 7 bases and J lost 3, with 18 bases in between. Per the germline V gene, CDR1 is SGHTA and CDR2 is FQGNSA. The CDR3 protein is CASTLQGGFDYGYTF. The CDR3 DNA reads TGTGCCAGCACCCTACAGGGAGGGTTCGACTATGGCTACACCTTC.